This T cell receptor beta chain was found in a study of cytotoxic CD8 clonotypes in ibrutinib-treated CLL. TCRdb keeps only in-frame clones here, not all; method: immunoSEQ multiplex PCR. The data show 130,000 to 150,000 clones, 70% to 80% seen once. V was pared by 1 base and J by 2 bases, with 5 bases of the junction left unmatched. Looked up from germline, CDR1 is LGHNA and CDR2 is YSLEER. The CDR3 extends over 18 amino acids. The sample was PBMCs, taken after 12 months of ibrutinib treatment. This chain links TRBV4-3 with TRBJ2-1; 13 bases are shared with TRBD2. This TCR derives from a human donor with chronic lymphocytic leukemia. The CDR3 region has the DNA TGCGCCAGCAGCCAAGGGACTAGCGGGAGCTTCACCTACAATGAGCAGTTCTTC. It translates to CASSQGTSGSFTYNEQFF.